One and the same sample provided the 8 T cell receptor beta chains below, sequenced in a study of CD8 T cells in ankylosing spondylitis. TCRdb fed the 5' RACE reads into MiXCR, producing one record per CDR3 protein. The sample carries some 200,000 distinct CDR3 sequences, more than 10% recorded once. Material for sequencing was blood, either unsorted or a sorted T cell fraction (not recorded which). These receptor sequences come from a male donor with ankylosing spondylitis or in good health (not recorded which).

This clonotype was picked up a small number of times. The V gene is TRBV27, the J gene TRBJ2-7; a possible D gene is TRBD2 (6 bases). The CDR3 spans 14 residues. Trimming removed 0 bases at V and 3 bases at J, with 9 bases between. CDR1 and CDR2 from the germline V gene are MNHEY and SMNVEV (reference sequence). In nucleotides, the CDR3 is TGTGCCAGCAGTTTATCGGAGGGTTTCTACGAGCAGTACTTC. Residues: CASSLSEGFYEQYF.

The chain links TRBV20-1 to TRBJ2-1, with 8 bases aligning to TRBD2. The junction had 10 bases not matched to a gene; V was cut back by 3 bases and J by 9 bases. The CDR3 has 14 residues. Germline V gene lookup returns CDR1 DFQATT and CDR2 SNEGSKA (reference sequence). The CDR3 nucleotides read TGCAGTGCTAGTGAGGCGGGGGGTTACGGTGAGCAGTTCTTC. It is translated as CSASEAGGYGEQFF.

The sample holds a few counts of this clonotype. V gene TRBV7-8 combines with J gene TRBJ1-2, with 10 bases lining up with TRBD1. CDR1 and CDR2 from the germline V gene are SGHVS and FQNEAQ. Trimming removed 5 bases from V and 2 bases from J; junction bases left unmatched: 5. The CDR3 totals 15 residues. Here the CDR3 reads CASSQWGQGNYGYTF. CDR3 nucleotide sequence: TGTGCCAGCAGCCAATGGGGACAGGGGAACTATGGCTACACCTTC.

This clonotype was detected only a few times. The chain joins TRBV5-6 to TRBJ2-1; no clear D. The CDR3 length is 13 residues. The germline V gene has CDR1 SGHDT and CDR2 YYEEEE. Between the trimmed V and J ends, which lost 0 bases and 6 bases, there was a span of 7 bases. CDR3 nucleotide sequence: TGTGCCAGCAGCTTGGCTCAGTCCAATGAGCAGTTCTTC. As protein: CASSLAQSNEQFF.

V and J are TRBV7-8 and TRBJ1-5, with a possible D match to TRBD1 (5 bases). CDR1 and CDR2 from the germline V gene are SGHVS and FQNEAQ. Trimming cost V 4 bases and J 4 bases, with 17 bases left between them. The CDR3 spans 16 residues. The CDR3 spells CASSYLSGKGNQPQHF. The CDR3, as DNA: TGTGCCAGCAGCTACTTGTCAGGGAAGGGGAATCAGCCCCAGCATTTT.

The chain uses TRBV11-1 and TRBJ2-2, with 9 nucleotides matching TRBD1. The CDR3 sequence is 16 residues long. CDR1 is SGHAT, CDR2 FQDESV, per germline (reference sequence). V gave up 7 bases and J gave up 7 bases; unmatched junction bases: 13. Here the CDR3 DNA reads TGTGCCAGCACCCCTTCATCCGGGACAGGGTTCGGGGAGCTGTTTTTT. Translating gives CASTPSSGTGFGELFF.

Here the CDR3 DNA reads TGTGCCAGCAGTGATCATGGGACAGGGTCATACGAGCAGTACTTC. This sequence encodes CASSDHGTGSYEQYF. This rearrangement joins TRBV25-1 to TRBJ2-7; 9 positions agree with TRBD1. With 3 bases clipped from V and 4 bases from J, the junction kept 7 bases outside the gene matches. Germline values: CDR1 MGHDK, CDR2 SYGVNS. The CDR3 extends over 15 amino acids.

V and J are TRBV27 and TRBJ2-5; TRBD2 matches at 11 bases. Germline-derived CDR1 and CDR2 are MNHEY and SMNVEV (reference sequence). The CDR3 is 15 residues long. After removal of 5 bases from V and 2 bases from J, the junction contained 4 bases not matched to a gene. CDR3 sequence: CASSLAGGLQETQYF. The DNA for the CDR3 is TGTGCCAGCAGTCTAGCGGGAGGTCTACAAGAGACCCAGTACTTC.